The next 5 T cell receptor beta chains were all read from a single sample in a study of blood T cells in healthy people across ages. Alongside a J-beta primer mix, a sample-barcoded 5' primer served in a second PCR lasting about 7 to 11 cycles. TCRdb ran MiXCR on the 5' RACE reads and lists one entry per CDR3 protein. The sample shows 1.5 million to 2 million distinct CDR3 sequences, roughly 32% of them seen only once. The specimen was blood. The receptors were sampled from a woman under 40 in good health.

The sample holds many counts of this clonotype. The chain is built from TRBV7-9 and TRBJ2-7; 7 bases are shared with TRBD2. The CDR3 contains 15 residues. CDR1 and CDR2 from the germline V gene are SEHNR and FQNEAQ (reference sequence). V lost 5 bases to trimming and J lost 5 bases; unmatched junction nucleotides: 12. This CDR3 is CASSPLNSGVNEQYF. For the CDR3, the DNA is TGTGCCAGCAGCCCACTAAACAGCGGGGTAAACGAGCAGTACTTC.

This sequence joins TRBV27 and TRBJ2-7; unclear D gene. CDR3 length: 13 amino acids. Germline lookup yields CDR1 MNHEY and CDR2 SMNVEV (reference sequence). The V gene lost 5 bases and the J gene lost 1 base, with 9 bases spanning the gap. CDR3 sequence (DNA): TGTGCCAGCAGTAATGGGGTATCCTACGAGCAGTACTTC. This sequence encodes CASSNGVSYEQYF.

The chain joins TRBV3-1 to TRBJ2-3; 12 nucleotides agree with TRBD2. This CDR3 region has 15 residues. Germline CDR1 and CDR2: LGHDT and YNNKEL (reference sequence). J lost 2 bases, V lost 8 bases, and 5 bases had no gene match. CDR3 sequence: CASAWTSGDTDTQYF. DNA for the CDR3: TGTGCCAGCGCTTGGACTAGCGGGGACACAGATACGCAGTATTTT.

The V and J genes are TRBV7-2 and TRBJ2-5, with 7 bases lining up with TRBD2. Germline lookup yields CDR1 SGHTA and CDR2 FQGNSA. The J segment lost 8 bases and the V segment lost 1 base, leaving 10 bases of the junction unmatched. The CDR3 has 15 amino acids. The CDR3 loop reads CASSLEASGSGTQYF. DNA of the CDR3: TGTGCCAGCAGCTTAGAGGCTAGCGGTAGTGGTACCCAGTACTTC.

The chain is built from TRBV21-1 and TRBJ2-7; TRBD1, the D gene given by the table, was not confirmed from the DNA. TRBV21-1 is deemed a pseudogene. This CDR3 contains 12 residues. This CDR3 reads CASSARDDEQYF. CDR3 nucleotide sequence: TGTGCCAGCAGCGCCAGGGACGACGAGCAGTACTTC.